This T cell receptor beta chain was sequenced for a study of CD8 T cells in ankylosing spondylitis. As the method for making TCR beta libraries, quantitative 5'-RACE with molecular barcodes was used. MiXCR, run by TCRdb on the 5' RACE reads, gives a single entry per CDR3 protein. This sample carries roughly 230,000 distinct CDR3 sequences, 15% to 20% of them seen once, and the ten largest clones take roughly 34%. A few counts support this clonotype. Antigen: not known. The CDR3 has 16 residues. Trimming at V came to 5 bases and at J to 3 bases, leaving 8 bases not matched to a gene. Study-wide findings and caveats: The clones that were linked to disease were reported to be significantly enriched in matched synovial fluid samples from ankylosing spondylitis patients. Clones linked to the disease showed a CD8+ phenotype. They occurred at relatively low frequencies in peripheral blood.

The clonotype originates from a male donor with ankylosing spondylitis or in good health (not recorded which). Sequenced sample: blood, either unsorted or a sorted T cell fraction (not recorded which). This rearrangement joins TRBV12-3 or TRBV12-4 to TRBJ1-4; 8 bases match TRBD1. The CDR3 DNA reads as TGTGCCAGCAGTCCCAGACAGGGGCGACCTAATGAAAAACTGTTTTTT. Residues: CASSPRQGRPNEKLFF.